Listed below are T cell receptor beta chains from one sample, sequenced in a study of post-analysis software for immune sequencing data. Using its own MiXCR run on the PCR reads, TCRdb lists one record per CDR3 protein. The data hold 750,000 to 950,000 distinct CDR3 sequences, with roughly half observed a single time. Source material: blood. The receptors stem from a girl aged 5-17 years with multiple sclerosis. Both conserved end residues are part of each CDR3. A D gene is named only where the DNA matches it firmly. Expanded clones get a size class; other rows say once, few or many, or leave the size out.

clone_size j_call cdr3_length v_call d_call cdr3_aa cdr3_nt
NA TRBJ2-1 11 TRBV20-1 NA CSARGDNEQFF TGCAGTGCTAGGGGGGACAATGAGCAGTTCTTC
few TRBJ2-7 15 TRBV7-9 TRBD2 CASSPTRGKSYEQYF TGTGCCAGCAGCCCGACGCGGGGGAAGTCCTACGAGCAGTACTTC
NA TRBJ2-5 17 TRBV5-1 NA CASSQSENMEGKETQYF TGCGCCAGCAGCCAAAGCGAGAATATGGAGGGGAAAGAGACCCAGTACTTC
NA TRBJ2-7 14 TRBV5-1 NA CASGLGLNSYEQYF TGCGCCAGCGGCTTAGGTCTGAACTCCTACGAGCAGTACTTC
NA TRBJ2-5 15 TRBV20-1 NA CSARGGRSSPETQYF TGCAGTGCTAGAGGGGGCAGGTCTTCACCGGAGACCCAGTACTTC
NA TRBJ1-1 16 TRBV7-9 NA CASSPGGRGGNTEAFF TGTGCCAGCAGCCCAGGTGGCAGGGGAGGGAACACTGAAGCTTTCTTT
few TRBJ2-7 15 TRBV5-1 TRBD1 CASSPSGTGGTEQYF TGCGCCAGCAGCCCGTCTGGGACAGGGGGTACCGAGCAGTACTTC
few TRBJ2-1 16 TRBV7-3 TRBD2 CASSLGSGGSYNEQFF TGTGCCAGCAGCTTAGGCAGCGGGGGCTCCTACAATGAGCAGTTCTTC
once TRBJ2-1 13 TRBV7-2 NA CASSFRFYNEQFF TGTGCCAGCAGCTTCCGATTTTACAATGAGCAGTTCTTC
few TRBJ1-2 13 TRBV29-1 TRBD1 CSALATGGYGYTF TGCAGCGCCCTGGCTACAGGGGGCTATGGCTACACCTTC
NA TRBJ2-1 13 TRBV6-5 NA CASRSLGGNEQFF TGTGCCAGCAGGTCCCTGGGGGGAAATGAGCAGTTCTTC
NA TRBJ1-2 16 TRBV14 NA CASSRAGGEMIYGYTF TGTGCCAGCAGCCGCGCCGGGGGCGAAATGATCTATGGCTACACCTTC
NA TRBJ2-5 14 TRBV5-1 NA CASSSPEAPREQYF TGCGCCAGCAGCTCCCCGGAGGCCCCTAGGGAGCAGTACTTC
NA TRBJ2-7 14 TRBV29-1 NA CSVGGKGSSYEQYF TGCAGCGTTGGGGGAAAGGGCAGCTCCTACGAGCAGTACTTC
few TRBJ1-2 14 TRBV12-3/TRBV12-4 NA CASSFSPGPYGYTF TGTGCCAGCAGTTTTTCGCCAGGACCCTATGGCTACACCTTC
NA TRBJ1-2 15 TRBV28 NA CASSLTTGPDYGYTF TGTGCCAGCAGTTTAACTACAGGACCGGACTATGGCTACACCTTC
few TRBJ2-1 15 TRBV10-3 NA CAIQPAGTTYNEQFF TGTGCCATCCAGCCCGCGGGGACAACCTACAATGAGCAGTTCTTC
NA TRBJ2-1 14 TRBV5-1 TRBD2 CASSRTSGIYEQFF TGCGCCAGCAGCCGGACTAGCGGGATCTATGAGCAGTTCTTC
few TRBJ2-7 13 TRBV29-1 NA CSAGGIFSYEQYF TGCAGCGCTGGGGGTATTTTTTCCTACGAGCAGTACTTC
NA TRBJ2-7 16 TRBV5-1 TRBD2 CASSSGGLAGAREQYF TGCGCCAGCAGCTCAGGGGGACTAGCGGGGGCTCGCGAGCAGTACTTC
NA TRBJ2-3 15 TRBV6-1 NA CANSVDLPGPDTQYF TGTGCCAACAGTGTGGATCTCCCAGGCCCAGATACGCAGTATTTT